What follows are 28 T cell receptor beta chains derived from one specimen sequenced in a study of blood T cell repertoires in COVID-19. The repertoire was sequenced with immunoSEQ multiplex PCR; TCRdb's copy has only in-frame clones and lacks some. The sample contains some 76,000 clones, about nine tenths of which appear only once. Sequenced input: peripheral blood. These receptors originate from a woman between 18 and 30 years old with acute or convalescent COVID-19.

V and J are TRBV12-3 or TRBV12-4 and TRBJ1-3; no clear D. V shed 5 bases and J shed 4 bases, with 9 bases lying between them. The CDR3 runs to 13 residues. The CDR3 DNA is TGTGCCAGCAGTAGAGGGAGGGGAAACACCATATATTTT. Translated: CASSRGRGNTIYF.

The rearrangement joins TRBV4-3 to TRBJ1-1, with D uncertain. The CDR3 totals 14 residues. Germline CDR1 reads LGHNA; CDR2 reads YSLEER. Trimming took off 5 bases at V and 0 bases at J, with 10 bases between the two ends. The CDR3 sequence: CASSSERLNTEAFF. Written as DNA, the CDR3 is TGCGCCAGCAGCTCTGAGCGCCTGAACACTGAAGCTTTCTTT.

The V call is TRBV7-2, the J call TRBJ1-1, with D maybe TRBD1 (5 bases). The CDR3 length is 18 residues. CDR1 and CDR2 from the germline V gene are SGHTA and FQGNSA. V lost 2 bases to trimming and J lost 0 bases, with 19 bases between them. CDR3 residues: CASSLSSFGGSVNTEAFF. The CDR3 nucleotides read TGTGCCAGCAGCTTAAGTTCCTTCGGGGGAAGTGTGAACACTGAAGCTTTCTTT.

Concerning this clone itself: The germline gene is not matched at one end of the junction; a read error may be the cause. The rearrangement uses TRBV30 and TRBJ2-1; the D gene is possibly TRBD2 (7 bases). CDR1 GTSNPN and CDR2 SVGIG come from the germline V gene (reference sequence). The CDR3 extends over 11 amino acids. CDR3 loop: CGGGRFNEQFF. CDR3 DNA sequence: TGCGGCGGGGGCCGGTTCAATGAGCAGTTCTTC.

The chain links TRBV15 to TRBJ2-5; 9 positions agree with TRBD1. CDR1 is LNHNV, CDR2 YYDKDF, per germline (reference sequence). After removal of 3 bases from V and 2 bases from J, the junction contained 10 bases not matched to a gene. The CDR3 contains 17 residues. The CDR3 here is CATSSPPGTGTQETQYF. Written as DNA, the CDR3 is TGTGCCACCAGCAGCCCCCCAGGGACAGGGACTCAAGAGACCCAGTACTTC.

The chain combines TRBV9 with TRBJ1-1; D gene uncertain. The V end lost 3 bases, the J end lost 5 bases, and 11 bases lay between the germline ends. The CDR3 runs to 13 residues. Germline V gene sequence: CDR1 SGDLS, CDR2 YYNGEE. The CDR3 DNA follows: TGTGCCAGCAGCGGGAGGGTAACAACTGAAGCTTTCTTT. As protein: CASSGRVTTEAFF.

The chain joins TRBV7-8 to TRBJ1-1, with a weak D call TRBD1 (6 bases). The CDR3 is made up of 16 amino acids. Germline loops: CDR1 SGHVS, CDR2 FQNEAQ. Trimming took 1 base from V and 3 from J, leaving 15 bases between them. CDR3 DNA sequence: TGTGCCAGCAGCTTAGTTGGGGGCGCGGGGGACACTGAAGCTTTCTTT. Its protein is CASSLVGGAGDTEAFF.

This clone was found a few times. The chain couples TRBV29-1 to TRBJ1-2; TRBD1 might be the D (5 bases). V was trimmed by 1 base and J by 4 bases, leaving 7 bases between them. CDR1 SQVTM and CDR2 ANQGSEA come from the germline V gene. There are 12 residues in the CDR3. CDR3 DNA: TGCAGCGTTGAAGCAGGGCCCTATGGCTACACCTTC. Translating gives CSVEAGPYGYTF.

This chain connects TRBV5-1 to TRBJ2-7; 8 positions match TRBD1. Germline trimming cut 4 bases from V and 7 bases from J; bases unmatched to any gene: 7. The V gene's germline CDR1 is SGHRS and CDR2 YFSETQ. There are 13 residues in the CDR3. The chain's CDR3 is CASSEDRVQEQYF. The CDR3, as DNA: TGCGCCAGCAGCGAGGACAGGGTCCAAGAGCAGTACTTC.

This clone was seen a few times. This chain uses TRBV7-8 with TRBJ2-3; 7 bases line up with TRBD2. The CDR3 consists of 17 residues. Germline V lookup: CDR1 SGHVS, CDR2 FQNEAQ. The junction had 11 bases not matched to a gene; V was cut back by 5 bases and J by 0 bases. CDR3 sequence (DNA): TGTGCCAGCAGCGTTGAAGTCGGGGGGACTAGCACAGATACGCAGTATTTT. Translating it yields CASSVEVGGTSTDTQYF. Complete variable domain (other parts from reference TRBV7-8 and TRBJ2-3): GAGVSQSPRYKVAKRGQDVALRCDPISGHVSLFWYQQALGQGPEFLTYFQNEAQLDKSGLPSDRFFAERPEGSVSTLKIQRTQQEDSAVYLCASSVEVGGTSTDTQYFGPGTRLTVL.

The chain employs TRBV12-3 or TRBV12-4 and TRBJ2-1; TRBD1 agrees at 7 bases. The V and J ends lost 7 bases and 15 bases, in that order; junction bases with no gene match: 9. The CDR3 totals 11 residues. In DNA form, the CDR3 reads TGTGCCAGCACATACAGGGGTATGTTGTTCTTC. It encodes CASTYRGMLFF.

This clone was seen just once. This chain joins TRBV9 and TRBJ2-1; 11 bases map to TRBD1. Trimming at V came to 8 bases and at J to 7 bases, leaving 8 bases not matched to a gene. The CDR3 runs to 14 residues. Germline values: CDR1 SGDLS, CDR2 YYNGEE. The CDR3 nucleotides are TGTGCCAGGATCCGGGACAGGGGGTTGAATGAGCAGTTCTTC. Encoded protein: CARIRDRGLNEQFF.

The CDR3 DNA sequence: TGTGCCAGCAGCCTCCAAGCGGGACAGGGGTCCAATACGCAGTATTTT. This codes for CASSLQAGQGSNTQYF. The chain carries TRBV7-6 and TRBJ2-3; 10 positions agree with TRBD1. This CDR3 spans 16 amino acids. V dropped 5 bases and J dropped 7; count of bases not matched to a gene: 12. Per germline, CDR1 SGHVS and CDR2 FNYEAQ.

The gene calls are TRBV3-1 (or the pseudogene TRBV3-2) and TRBJ2-7; TRBD2 aligns across 8 bases. The CDR3 contains 14 residues. Germline CDR1 and CDR2: LGHDT and YNNKEL (reference sequence). V lost 4 bases and J lost 2; bases outside the gene matches: 4. The CDR3, as DNA: TGTGCCAGCAGCCCGACTAGCGTGACCTACGAGCAGTACTTC. This sequence encodes CASSPTSVTYEQYF.

The chain recombines TRBV27 with TRBJ1-1; tentatively, D is TRBD1 (5 bases). Germline CDR1 reads MNHEY; CDR2 reads SMNVEV (reference sequence). This CDR3 region has 16 residues. Trimming took 2 bases from V and 3 from J, leaving 16 bases between them. The chain's CDR3 is CASSLRGRAGDTEAFF. The CDR3 nucleotides are TGTGCCAGCAGTTTAAGGGGCCGGGCGGGAGACACTGAAGCTTTCTTT.

V and J are TRBV4-1 and TRBJ1-2, with unresolved D. CDR3 size: 15 residues. V gave up 6 bases and J gave up 4 bases, with 18 bases separating them. Germline V lookup: CDR1 MGHRA, CDR2 YSYEKL. This CDR3 reads CASRSKVGGSYGYTF. CDR3 in DNA: TGCGCCAGCAGATCTAAGGTGGGAGGGAGCTATGGCTACACCTTC.

The J gene is TRBJ2-2, the V gene TRBV19, with TRBD2 matching 9 bases. J gave up 6 bases and V 7 bases, and 24 bases lay outside the gene matches. CDR3 length: 20 residues. Germline lookup yields CDR1 LNHDA and CDR2 SQIVND (reference sequence). CDR3 amino acids: CASMATYGLATDITPGELFF. The DNA for the CDR3 is TGTGCCAGTATGGCCACCTACGGACTAGCGACGGACATCACACCCGGGGAGCTGTTTTTT.

The genes are TRBV18 and TRBJ1-1, with D tentatively TRBD1 (6 bases). With 2 bases removed from V and 4 bases from J, the gap between germline ends came to 17 bases. The CDR3 has 16 residues. The germline gives CDR1 KGHSH, CDR2 LQKENI. CDR3 loop: CASSPDITGKGTEAFF. DNA for the CDR3: TGTGCCAGCTCACCAGACATTACAGGGAAAGGCACTGAAGCTTTCTTT.

The chain joins TRBV24-1 to TRBJ1-1; D may be TRBD1 (5 bases). Trimming removed 1 base at V and 1 base at J, with 15 bases between. Germline V lookup: CDR1 KGHDR, CDR2 SFDVKD. The CDR3 runs to 17 residues. Here the CDR3 DNA reads TGTGCCACCAGTGATTTAGAGGGGAGGAAAGGGAACACTGAAGCTTTCTTT. Translated: CATSDLEGRKGNTEAFF.

This sequence joins TRBV18 and TRBJ1-1; tentative D call: TRBD1 (6 bases). V dropped 2 bases and J dropped 0 bases, with 16 bases sitting between them. Germline values: CDR1 KGHSH, CDR2 LQKENI. The CDR3 sequence is 17 residues long. CDR3 sequence reads: CASSPVVSRGMNTEAFF. CDR3 nucleotides: TGTGCCAGCTCACCAGTGGTATCGAGGGGGATGAACACTGAAGCTTTCTTT.

The rearrangement uses TRBV7-9 and TRBJ1-1; the D is unclear. The V end was cut by 6 bases, the J end by 1 base, with 12 bases between. The CDR3 is 14 amino acids. Per germline, CDR1 SEHNR and CDR2 FQNEAQ (reference sequence). In DNA form, the CDR3 reads TGTGCCAGCAGTCAGCTAGCGGGGAACACTGAAGCTTTCTTT. Translating it yields CASSQLAGNTEAFF.

The chain employs TRBV2 and TRBJ1-2; the match to TRBD1 covers 8 bases. Germline CDR1 is SNHLY and CDR2 is FYNNEI. CDR3 length: 14 residues. The trim removed 4 bases at V and 4 bases at J, leaving 5 bases unmatched. The CDR3 DNA reads as TGTGCCAGCAGTGTGGCAGGGGGCTCCTATGGCTACACCTTC. The encoded protein is CASSVAGGSYGYTF. Based on the CDR3 plus reference TRBV2 and TRBJ1-2, the full variable domain is EPEVTQTPSHQVTQMGQEVILRCVPISNHLYFYWYRQILGQKVEFLVSFYNNEISEKSEIFDDQFSVERPDGSNFTLKIRSTKLEDSAMYFCASSVAGGSYGYTFGSGTRLTVV.

This clone is labeled as medium-sized. This chain links TRBV6-5 with TRBJ1-1, with 9 nucleotides matching TRBD1. The CDR3 extends over 13 amino acids. Germline V gene data show CDR1 as MNHEY and CDR2 as SVGAGI. Germline trimming cut 6 bases from V and 4 bases from J; bases unmatched to any gene: 3. The CDR3 protein is CASRKQGATEAFF. CDR3 DNA sequence: TGTGCCAGCAGGAAACAGGGGGCCACTGAAGCTTTCTTT.

This clone occurred a few times. The chain joins TRBV18 to TRBJ1-1; D ambiguous. Germline CDR1 is KGHSH and CDR2 is LQKENI. CDR3 size: 13 residues. V lost 2 bases and J 4 bases, leaving 8 bases between the germline ends. The CDR3 DNA reads TGTGCCAGCTCACCAGGAGCGGGCACTGAAGCTTTCTTT. It specifies CASSPGAGTEAFF.

The rearrangement uses TRBV6-5 and TRBJ1-3, with TRBD1 as a possible D gene (5 bases). This CDR3 contains 14 residues. The V and J ends lost 7 bases and 0 bases respectively, with 10 bases between them. Germline V CDR1 and CDR2: MNHEY, SVGAGI. CDR3 in DNA: TGTGCCAGCACCCACGACAGCTCTGGAAACACCATATATTTT. Protein product: CASTHDSSGNTIYF.

The chain uses TRBV5-1 and TRBJ1-1, with a possible D match to TRBD1 (6 bases). Germline-derived CDR1 and CDR2 are SGHRS and YFSETQ. The V gene lost 7 bases and the J gene lost 0 bases, with 19 bases spanning the gap. This CDR3 is built from 16 residues. The CDR3, as DNA: TGCGCCAGCTCCTCCCGGGACACCGACATGAACACTGAAGCTTTCTTT. Translating gives CASSSRDTDMNTEAFF.

V and J are TRBV5-8 and TRBJ1-5; a weak D match, TRBD1 (5 bases). V was shortened by 0 bases and J by 3 bases, with 7 bases between the two germline ends. The CDR3 is 14 amino acids. The germline V gene has CDR1 SGHTS and CDR2 YDEGEE. CDR3 bases: TGTGCCAGCAGCTTGGGACAGCTCAATCAGCCCCAGCATTTT. Translating it yields CASSLGQLNQPQHF.

This clone turned up a few times. The gene calls are TRBV11-2 and TRBJ2-7, with 7 bases identical to TRBD2. The CDR3 is 15 residues long. Germline CDR1 reads SGHAT; CDR2 reads FQNNGV. V trimming: 2 bases; J trimming: 2 bases; junction bases outside the gene matches: 6. The CDR3 here is CASSLRRGLAYEQYF. The CDR3 nucleotides read TGTGCCAGCAGCTTACGGCGGGGGTTAGCCTACGAGCAGTACTTC. The variable domain in full, with the rest retrieved from reference TRBV11-2 and TRBJ2-7, is EAGVAQSPRYKIIEKRQSVAFWCNPISGHATLYWYQQILGQGPKLLIQFQNNGVVDDSQLPKDRFSAERLKGVDSTLKIQPAKLEDSAVYLCASSLRRGLAYEQYFGPGTRLTVT.